This TCR beta chain was sequenced in a study of shared clonotypes between healthy human individuals. J lost 2 bases, V lost 6 bases, and 14 bases had no gene match. Germline V lookup: CDR1 MDHEN, CDR2 SYDVKM. CDR3 length: 18 amino acids. Produced via immunoSEQ multiplex PCR; TCRdb's table is partial and in-frame only. Among roughly 2.5 million clones listed, more than 90% were seen once. The rearrangement uses TRBV28 and TRBJ2-5; 11 bases map to TRBD2. This sequence originates from a man aged 18 to 29 in good health. Sequencing was carried out using naive CD4+ T cells sorted from blood. The subset: CD45RA+ positively selected. The CDR3 loop reads CASSPGTSGPFRQETQYF. The CDR3 DNA follows: TGTGCCAGCAGCCCAGGGACTAGCGGACCCTTTCGGCAAGAGACCCAGTACTTC.